These 30 T cell receptor beta chains share one sample of origin, sequenced in a study of STAT5B mutations in CD4+ large granular lymphocyte leukemia. The assay was immunoSEQ multiplex PCR, and TCRdb's table has in-frame clones only and misses some. The repertoire holds tens of thousands of clones, with 85% as singletons. Specimen: CD4+ T cells from blood buffy coats. These receptors originate from a human donor in good health.

The chain has TRBV18 and TRBJ2-1; 11 positions match TRBD1. Germline CDR1 and CDR2: KGHSH and LQKENI. The CDR3 loop spans 15 amino acids. J lost 9 bases, V lost 2 bases, and 6 bases had no gene match. The chain's CDR3 is CASSPGTGGFSEQFF. In nucleotides, the CDR3 is TGTGCCAGCTCACCAGGGACAGGGGGATTCAGTGAGCAGTTCTTC.

This rearrangement joins TRBV6-1 to TRBJ1-5, with D possibly being TRBD1 (6 bases). V gave up 7 bases and J gave up 2 bases, with 15 bases separating them. Germline CDR1 and CDR2: MNHNS and SASEGT. This CDR3 has 15 residues. For the CDR3, the DNA is TGTGCCAGCACCTGGGACAATATGGGCAATCAGCCCCAGCATTTT. The encoded protein is CASTWDNMGNQPQHF.

The CDR3 bases are TGTGCCAGCAGCTTATGGGCAGGGGGCAACACCGGGGAGCTGTTTTTT. Amino acids: CASSLWAGGNTGELFF. The chain recombines TRBV7-3 with TRBJ2-2; TRBD1 matches 8 bases. V dropped 2 bases and J dropped 2; count of bases not matched to a gene: 4. CDR3 size: 16 residues. Looked up from germline, CDR1 is SGHTA and CDR2 is FQGTGA.

This chain connects TRBV4-1 to TRBJ1-6; 9 bases are a match to TRBD1. CDR1 and CDR2 from the germline V gene are MGHRA and YSYEKL. This CDR3 has 16 residues. V gave up 4 bases and J gave up 6 bases; unmatched junction bases: 7. Here the CDR3 DNA reads TGCGCCAGCAGCCCTAGAGACAGGGGGATTAATTCACCCCTCCACTTT. It is translated as CASSPRDRGINSPLHF.

V is TRBV18 and J is TRBJ2-3; TRBD2 matches 14 bases. The junction had 1 base not matched to a gene; V was cut back by 4 bases and J by 4 bases. The CDR3 sequence is 15 residues long. The germline V gene has CDR1 KGHSH and CDR2 LQKENI. CDR3 protein: CASSLGLAGADTQYF. For the CDR3, the DNA is TGTGCCAGCTCACTGGGACTAGCGGGAGCAGATACGCAGTATTTT. Variable domain in full (rest from reference TRBV18 and TRBJ2-3): NAGVMQNPRHLVRRRGQEARLRCSPMKGHSHVYWYRQLPEEGLKFMVYLQKENIIDESGMPKERFSAEFPKEGPSILRIQQVVRGDSAAYFCASSLGLAGADTQYFGPGTRLTVL.

The V call is TRBV2, the J call TRBJ1-4; 8 bases are shared with TRBD1. V was clipped by 6 bases and J by 2 bases; unmatched bases: 2. CDR1 is SNHLY, CDR2 FYNNEI, per germline. The CDR3 runs 14 residues. The CDR3 sequence: CASRDRETNEKLFF. Written as DNA, the CDR3 is TGTGCCAGCAGGGACAGGGAGACTAATGAAAAACTGTTTTTT.

CDR3 bases: TGTGCCAGCAGCTTAGCGGAAGTTATGGAGACCCAGTACTTC. Translation gives CASSLAEVMETQYF. The gene calls are TRBV7-8 and TRBJ2-5; the D is unclear. This CDR3 is built from 14 residues. Germline V gene lookup returns CDR1 SGHVS and CDR2 FQNEAQ. V was trimmed by 0 bases and J by 5 bases, leaving 10 bases between them.

This rearrangement joins TRBV7-9 to TRBJ1-2; 7 nucleotides agree with TRBD1. CDR3 length: 16 amino acids. J gave up 3 bases and V 1 base, and 8 bases lay outside the gene matches. Germline loops: CDR1 SEHNR, CDR2 FQNEAQ (reference sequence). In DNA, the CDR3 is TGTGCCAGCAGCTTAGAGACAGGGATTTTCGACTATGGCTACACCTTC. It codes for CASSLETGIFDYGYTF.

The chain combines TRBV30 with TRBJ2-7; D not certain. The germline gives CDR1 GTSNPN, CDR2 SVGIG (reference sequence). The CDR3 length is 11 residues. V shed 2 bases and J shed 2 bases, with 4 bases lying between them. The DNA of the CDR3 is TGTGCCTGGAGTCGAACCTACGAGCAGTACTTC. Translated: CAWSRTYEQYF.

The V call is TRBV7-9, the J call TRBJ1-5, with D unresolved. This CDR3 is built from 14 residues. Trimming took off 1 base at V and 4 bases at J, with 8 bases between the two ends. The germline gives CDR1 SEHNR, CDR2 FQNEAQ (reference sequence). CDR3 residues: CASSLDLGNQPQHF. The CDR3, as DNA: TGTGCCAGCAGCTTAGACCTGGGGAATCAGCCCCAGCATTTT.

This chain links TRBV28 with TRBJ1-4, with 8 bases aligning to TRBD1. This CDR3 has 14 residues. The J segment lost 7 bases and the V segment lost 6 bases, leaving 7 bases of the junction unmatched. Looked up from germline, CDR1 is MDHEN and CDR2 is SYDVKM. The CDR3 protein is CASSLQGVGEKLFF. Written as DNA, the CDR3 is TGTGCCAGCAGCCTACAGGGGGTAGGTGAAAAACTGTTTTTT.

In this sample, this clone turned up once. The chain has TRBV9 and TRBJ2-2; D ambiguous. Germline CDR1 reads SGDLS; CDR2 reads YYNGEE. Trimming shortened V by 1 base and J by 5 bases, and 6 bases separated the two germline ends. The CDR3 has 13 amino acids. The CDR3 is CASSVTGTGELFF. CDR3 sequence (DNA): TGTGCCAGCAGCGTAACCGGGACCGGGGAGCTGTTTTTT.

This clone was seen a handful of times. The sample carries other DNA sequences with the same CDR3. This chain uses TRBV11-3 with TRBJ2-1; 7 bases match TRBD2. Germline V gene data show CDR1 as SGHNT and CDR2 as YENEEA. The CDR3 runs 14 residues. The V and J ends lost 4 bases and 2 bases, in that order; junction bases with no gene match: 2. As DNA, the CDR3 is TGTGCCAGCAGCTCCGGACTAGCCTACAATGAGCAGTTCTTC. Its translation is CASSSGLAYNEQFF.

This clone was seen once. The chain uses TRBV6-5 and TRBJ2-7; tentative D call: TRBD2 (5 bases). The germline V gene has CDR1 MNHEY and CDR2 SVGAGI. Trimming shortened V by 2 bases and J by 5 bases, and 19 bases separated the two germline ends. This CDR3 has 16 residues. DNA of the CDR3: TGTGCCAGCAGTTACCTCGGGGTCGGGGTGAGGAACGAGCAGTACTTC. It is translated as CASSYLGVGVRNEQYF.

The rearrangement links TRBV5-1 to TRBJ2-2; 9 nucleotides agree with TRBD1. Germline trimming cut 5 bases from V and 7 bases from J; bases unmatched to any gene: 3. Germline V gene lookup returns CDR1 SGHRS and CDR2 YFSETQ. The CDR3 is 13 amino acids. The DNA of the CDR3 is TGCGCCAGCAGACAGGGGGCAAACGGGGAGCTGTTTTTT. Protein: CASRQGANGELFF. The entire variable domain, with the rest obtained from reference TRBV5-1 and TRBJ2-2, is as follows: KAGVTQTPRYLIKTRGQQVTLSCSPISGHRSVSWYQQTPGQGLQFLFEYFSETQRNKGNFPGRFSGRQFSNSRSEMNVSTLELGDSALYLCASRQGANGELFFGEGSRLTVL.

The chain is built from TRBV27 and TRBJ2-7; no definite D call. The CDR3 covers 13 residues. Trimming took off 6 bases at V and 1 base at J, with 10 bases between the two ends. Per germline, CDR1 MNHEY and CDR2 SMNVEV (reference sequence). CDR3 DNA sequence: TGTGCCAGCAGACCACGTATATCCTACGAGCAGTACTTC. It encodes CASRPRISYEQYF.

The chain combines TRBV19 with TRBJ2-3; D is unresolved. There are 14 residues in the CDR3. The ends were cut back, 3 bases at V and 0 bases at J, with 7 bases in the middle. In germline, CDR1 is LNHDA, CDR2 SQIVND (reference sequence). Here the CDR3 DNA reads TGTGCCAGTAGTATCGCCTCTAGCACAGATACGCAGTATTTT. Its protein is CASSIASSTDTQYF.

The chain joins TRBV5-1 to TRBJ1-6, with TRBD1 as a possible D gene (5 bases). V lost 0 bases and J lost 8, with 9 bases in between. In germline, CDR1 is SGHRS, CDR2 YFSETQ. The CDR3 is 14 residues long. The CDR3 spells CASSLVGGDSPLHF. In DNA form, the CDR3 reads TGCGCCAGCAGCTTGGTTGGAGGGGATTCACCCCTCCACTTT.

V and J are TRBV28 and TRBJ1-2; TRBD1 might be the D (5 bases). Germline values: CDR1 MDHEN, CDR2 SYDVKM. CDR3 length: 12 amino acids. V lost 7 bases and J lost 6, with 12 bases in between. The CDR3 DNA reads as TGTGCCAGCATTGAAAGGGGTCATGGCTACACCTTC. It yields the protein CASIERGHGYTF.

Only one count was recorded for this clone. The CDR3 coding sequence is TGTGCCAGCAGTGATTCCCGCTCTGGAAACACCATATATTTT. Translated, it gives CASSDSRSGNTIYF. The chain links TRBV2 to TRBJ1-3; D unclear. Trimming shortened V by 3 bases and J by 0 bases, and 6 bases separated the two germline ends. CDR1 and CDR2 from the germline V gene are SNHLY and FYNNEI. This CDR3 is built from 14 residues.

The chain links TRBV10-3 to TRBJ1-2; 9 nucleotides match TRBD1. J lost 5 bases, V lost 7 bases, and 8 bases had no gene match. Germline V gives CDR1 ENHRY, CDR2 SYGVKD. The CDR3 consists of 14 residues. The CDR3 is CAITSGTGIYGYTF. The CDR3 nucleotides read TGTGCCATCACCTCCGGGACAGGGATTTATGGCTACACCTTC.

The CDR3 DNA is TGTGCCAGCAGCCAATATGACAGGAGGACAGCTTTAGACTACGAGCAGTACTTC. This codes for CASSQYDRRTALDYEQYF. The rearrangement uses TRBV4-2 and TRBJ2-7, with D possibly TRBD1 on 6 matching bases. The CDR3 loop spans 18 amino acids. Germline V CDR1 and CDR2: LGHNA, YNFKEQ. The ends were cut back, 2 bases at V and 3 bases at J, with 23 bases in the middle.

The gene calls are TRBV28 and TRBJ2-3; no firm D call. Germline V CDR1 and CDR2: MDHEN, SYDVKM. The CDR3 sequence is 14 residues long. V lost 2 bases to trimming and J lost 2 bases, with 8 bases between them. The CDR3 loop is CASSLALFTDTQYF. DNA for the CDR3: TGTGCCAGCAGTTTAGCACTTTTCACAGATACGCAGTATTTT.

The chain carries TRBV4-2 and TRBJ1-2; D is unresolved. Germline CDR1 and CDR2: LGHNA and YNFKEQ. Trimming shortened V by 0 bases and J by 5 bases, and 13 bases separated the two germline ends. The CDR3 has 15 residues. CDR3 loop: CASSQDHGQNYGYTF. CDR3 nucleotides: TGTGCCAGCAGCCAAGATCACGGTCAGAATTATGGCTACACCTTC.

The chain employs TRBV10-3 and TRBJ1-3; D ambiguous. Trimming removed 3 bases at V and 0 bases at J, with 9 bases between. The CDR3 is 15 amino acids. Per germline, CDR1 ENHRY and CDR2 SYGVKD. DNA for the CDR3: TGTGCCATCAGTGAAGGCCTGCTCTCTGGAAACACCATATATTTT. Protein sequence: CAISEGLLSGNTIYF.

The rearrangement joins TRBV11-3 to TRBJ1-2, with 9 bases matching TRBD1. The CDR3 covers 13 residues. Germline trimming cut 2 bases from V and 7 bases from J; bases unmatched to any gene: 2. Germline CDR1 reads SGHNT; CDR2 reads YENEEA. The CDR3 DNA follows: TGTGCCAGCAGCTTAAGGACAGGGGTTGGCTACACCTTC. It specifies CASSLRTGVGYTF.

V usage is TRBV6-5 and J usage is TRBJ2-7, with 8 bases matching TRBD2. This CDR3 comprises 15 residues. V was clipped by 6 bases and J by 0 bases; unmatched bases: 7. From germline, CDR1 is MNHEY and CDR2 SVGAGI. CDR3 in DNA: TGTGCCAGCAGCGGGGGCGGGAGGAACTCCTACGAGCAGTACTTC. The encoded protein is CASSGGGRNSYEQYF.

V is TRBV4-3 and J is TRBJ2-7; 7 bases match TRBD2. There are 14 residues in the CDR3. Germline trimming cut 1 base from V and 3 bases from J; bases unmatched to any gene: 3. Germline loops: CDR1 LGHNA, CDR2 YSLEER. CDR3 residues: CASSQAGGDYEQYF. The CDR3 bases are TGCGCCAGCAGCCAAGCGGGGGGAGACTACGAGCAGTACTTC.

The V gene is TRBV5-1, the J gene TRBJ2-7; no reliable D call. The V end was cut by 1 base, the J end by 0 bases, with 8 bases between. The germline CDR1 and CDR2 sequences are SGHRS and YFSETQ. The CDR3 has 14 residues. The CDR3 here is CASSLFTDSYEQYF. The CDR3 nucleotides read TGCGCCAGCAGCTTGTTCACGGACTCCTACGAGCAGTACTTC.

This clone has a single count. In DNA, the CDR3 is TGTGCCAGCAGCTTAGCGGTGACCTCCGGCTATGGCTACACCTTC. It specifies CASSLAVTSGYGYTF. V gene TRBV7-9 combines with J gene TRBJ1-2, with D unclear. Trimming removed 0 bases at V and 4 bases at J, with 12 bases between. In germline, CDR1 is SEHNR, CDR2 FQNEAQ (reference sequence). This CDR3 contains 15 residues.